The 24 T cell receptor beta chains presented below share a single source sample, sequenced in a study of T cell responses to AZD1222 COVID-19 vaccine. Profiling relied on immunoSEQ multiplex PCR, and the TCRdb table lists in-frame clones only, not all of them. The table records roughly 82,000 clones, about 85% of them present only once. Sample: peripheral blood, taken on day 0 of AZD1222 vaccination. The origin of the receptors is an adult in good health.

This chain joins TRBV5-1 and TRBJ2-5; perhaps TRBD2 as D (6 bases). The V end lost 4 bases, the J end lost 1 base, and 14 bases lay between the germline ends. The CDR3 loop spans 15 amino acids. Per the germline V gene, CDR1 is SGHRS and CDR2 is YFSETQ. DNA for the CDR3: TGCGCCAGCAGCCCGGGGGATAGAACCCAAGAGACCCAGTACTTC. It encodes CASSPGDRTQETQYF. The full variable domain, completed using reference TRBV5-1 and TRBJ2-5, is KAGVTQTPRYLIKTRGQQVTLSCSPISGHRSVSWYQQTPGQGLQFLFEYFSETQRNKGNFPGRFSGRQFSNSRSEMNVSTLELGDSALYLCASSPGDRTQETQYFGPGTRLLVL.

The chain is built from TRBV11-2 and TRBJ2-7; D remains ambiguous. Trimming pared 6 bases from V and 9 bases from J, leaving 18 bases between. The germline V gene encodes CDR1 SGHAT and CDR2 FQNNGV. This CDR3 is built from 13 residues. CDR3 amino acids: CASRRSGPPGQYF. CDR3 bases: TGTGCCAGCAGGAGGTCCGGGCCCCCGGGGCAGTACTTC.

J is TRBJ2-2 and V is TRBV15, with D possibly matching TRBD1 (6 bases). V lost 5 bases, J lost 2 bases, and 12 bases lay in between. Germline V gene sequence: CDR1 LNHNV, CDR2 YYDKDF (reference sequence). The CDR3 covers 15 residues. CDR3 protein: CATSVRGTNTGELFF. In DNA, the CDR3 is TGTGCCACCAGCGTTAGAGGGACAAACACCGGGGAGCTGTTTTTT.

This clone occurred a few times. The V gene is TRBV27, the J gene TRBJ1-2, with D possibly being TRBD1 (5 bases). The length of the CDR3 is 14 residues. Germline V gene lookup returns CDR1 MNHEY and CDR2 SMNVEV (reference sequence). V was clipped by 6 bases and J by 4 bases, with 15 bases between them. CDR3 amino acids: CASRWGIQGYGYTF. In DNA form, the CDR3 reads TGTGCCAGCAGGTGGGGGATCCAGGGCTATGGCTACACCTTC.

The CDR3: CASSVTWIGPQHF. CDR3 nucleotide sequence: TGTGCCAGCAGTGTGACATGGATCGGGCCCCAGCATTTT. The rearrangement uses TRBV27 and TRBJ1-5; D uncertain. Germline V gene data show CDR1 as MNHEY and CDR2 as SMNVEV (reference sequence). V was cut by 5 bases and J by 9 bases, with 14 bases left in between. This CDR3 contains 13 residues.

The sample holds a few counts of this clone. One end of the junction is discordant with germline, which a read error may explain. The rearrangement uses TRBV27 and TRBJ2-3, with a possible D match to TRBD1 (5 bases). Germline loops: CDR1 MNHEY, CDR2 SMNVEV (reference sequence). This CDR3 has 14 amino acids. This CDR3 is CASSSSDSTYTQYF. In nucleotides, the CDR3 is TGTGCCAGCAGTTCTTCCGACAGCACATATACGCAGTATTTT.

This chain joins TRBV7-9 and TRBJ2-7; 7 bases agree with TRBD1. Looked up from germline, CDR1 is SEHNR and CDR2 is FQNEAQ (reference sequence). V gave up 4 bases and J gave up 1 base; unmatched junction bases: 7. The length of the CDR3 is 15 residues. CDR3 residues: CASSSTLTGSYEQYF. Here the CDR3 DNA reads TGTGCCAGCAGCTCAACACTGACAGGGTCCTACGAGCAGTACTTC. Full variable domain (missing parts from reference TRBV7-9 and TRBJ2-7): DTGVSQNPRHKITKRGQNVTFRCDPISEHNRLYWYRQTLGQGPEFLTYFQNEAQLEKSRLLSDRFSAERPKGSFSTLEIQRTEQGDSAMYLCASSSTLTGSYEQYFGPGTRLTVT.

The chain is built from TRBV3-1 (or the pseudogene TRBV3-2) and TRBJ1-1, with D tentatively TRBD1 (6 bases). Germline loops: CDR1 LGHDT, CDR2 YNNKEL (reference sequence). Trimming took 4 bases from V and 2 from J, leaving 17 bases between them. This CDR3 spans 16 amino acids. CDR3 DNA: TGTGCCAGCAGCCCCCTCGGGGGGGCTCCCAACACTGAAGCTTTCTTT. Translated, it gives CASSPLGGAPNTEAFF.

A word on this clone: A read error may produce the germline difference seen at one junction end. This chain uses TRBV7-7 with TRBJ2-7; TRBD1 is a possible D gene (6 bases). Germline V gene lookup returns CDR1 SSHAT and CDR2 FNYEAQ (reference sequence). The CDR3 has 14 amino acids. The CDR3 nucleotides read TGTGCTAGCAGCTTAGGACAGCCCGGTGGCGAGCAGTACTTC. Its translation is CASSLGQPGGEQYF.

The V call is TRBV10-3, the J call TRBJ1-1, with 7 bases that match TRBD1. The CDR3 has 13 residues. The V gene end was trimmed by 5 bases and the J gene end by 8 bases; junction bases not matched to a gene: 8. The germline V gene encodes CDR1 ENHRY and CDR2 SYGVKD. Here the CDR3 reads CAISPGTATEAFF. CDR3 DNA sequence: TGTGCCATCAGTCCCGGGACAGCTACAGAAGCTTTCTTT.

This chain connects TRBV5-1 to TRBJ2-5; 7 bases are a match to TRBD1. Germline V gives CDR1 SGHRS, CDR2 YFSETQ. The junction had 8 bases not matched to a gene; V was cut back by 4 bases and J by 2 bases. This CDR3 region has 15 residues. The CDR3 protein is CASSREQGPQETQYF. In nucleotides, the CDR3 is TGCGCCAGCAGCCGGGAACAGGGGCCGCAAGAGACCCAGTACTTC.

This clone appeared a single time. The chain recombines TRBV15 with TRBJ1-6, with D perhaps TRBD1 (5 bases). This CDR3 has 17 amino acids. From germline, CDR1 is LNHNV and CDR2 YYDKDF (reference sequence). V lost 0 bases, J lost 6 bases, and 15 bases lay in between. The CDR3 spells CATSRDLGRGANSPLHF. CDR3 DNA: TGTGCCACCAGCAGAGATTTAGGACGCGGGGCTAATTCACCCCTCCACTTT.

This clone was recorded once. The rearrangement links TRBV9 to TRBJ2-1; 9 bases agree with TRBD1. CDR1 is SGDLS and CDR2 is YYNGEE in the germline V gene. V gave up 4 bases and J gave up 4 bases; unmatched junction bases: 12. The CDR3 totals 17 residues. CDR3 loop: CASSPRSGTGHYNEQFF. For the CDR3, the DNA is TGTGCCAGCAGCCCTCGATCCGGGACAGGGCATTACAATGAGCAGTTCTTC.

The chain links TRBV7-9 to TRBJ1-2, with a tentative D call TRBD1 (5 bases). Looked up from germline, CDR1 is SEHNR and CDR2 is FQNEAQ (reference sequence). Trimming shortened V by 4 bases and J by 3 bases, and 18 bases separated the two germline ends. CDR3 length: 16 amino acids. For the CDR3, the DNA is TGTGCCAGCAGCTCTAACTCTCCGAGGGGAGACTATGGCTACACCTTC. This gives the protein CASSSNSPRGDYGYTF. Variable domain in full (rest from reference TRBV7-9 and TRBJ1-2): DTGVSQNPRHKITKRGQNVTFRCDPISEHNRLYWYRQTLGQGPEFLTYFQNEAQLEKSRLLSDRFSAERPKGSFSTLEIQRTEQGDSAMYLCASSSNSPRGDYGYTFGSGTRLTVV.

The chain employs TRBV7-2 and TRBJ2-3; 10 bases align to TRBD2. The CDR3 extends over 15 amino acids. Germline lookup yields CDR1 SGHTA and CDR2 FQGNSA. After removal of 4 bases from V and 6 bases from J, the junction contained 7 bases not matched to a gene. CDR3 protein: CASSSNSGGRDTQYF. The CDR3 region has the DNA TGTGCCAGCAGCTCCAATAGCGGGGGGAGGGATACGCAGTATTTT.

This rearrangement joins TRBV12-3 or TRBV12-4 to TRBJ1-5; D gene uncertain. The CDR3 length is 13 residues. Trimming removed 3 bases at V and 6 bases at J, with 9 bases between. CDR3 sequence: CASSLDGVQPQHF. CDR3 nucleotides: TGTGCCAGCAGTTTGGACGGGGTTCAGCCCCAGCATTTT.

This clone was observed a few times. The chain recombines TRBV7-9 with TRBJ2-5; 15 positions agree with TRBD2. V dropped 5 bases and J dropped 0; count of bases not matched to a gene: 10. The CDR3 runs to 19 residues. Germline V gene lookup returns CDR1 SEHNR and CDR2 FQNEAQ (reference sequence). As DNA, the CDR3 is TGTGCCAGCAGCCAGGGACTAGCGGGGGGCACATTGTACCAAGAGACCCAGTACTTC. Translated: CASSQGLAGGTLYQETQYF.

V gene TRBV21-1 combines with J gene TRBJ1-2; the tabulated D call, TRBD1, remains unverified against the DNA. TRBV21-1 is a known pseudogene. This CDR3 has 12 amino acids. CDR3 nucleotides: TGTGCCACCGCGACAGGGGTAAATGGCTACACCTTC. This translates into CATATGVNGYTF.

This sequence joins TRBV7-2 and TRBJ1-2; perhaps TRBD1 as D (5 bases). The length of the CDR3 is 16 residues. V shed 4 bases and J shed 0 bases, with 15 bases lying between them. Germline CDR1 SGHTA, CDR2 FQGNSA. CDR3 DNA sequence: TGTGCCAGCAGCTACGTGGGGGGTCCGACTAACTATGGCTACACCTTC. It codes for CASSYVGGPTNYGYTF.

This chain connects TRBV4-3 to TRBJ2-1; 8 nucleotides match TRBD2. CDR3 length: 19 residues. The V segment lost 0 bases and the J segment 2 bases; nucleotides outside the gene matches: 12. Germline V lookup: CDR1 LGHNA, CDR2 YSLEER. CDR3 in amino acids: CASSQDHGGAGSPYNEQFF. Here the CDR3 DNA reads TGCGCCAGCAGCCAAGACCACGGGGGGGCCGGTAGCCCCTACAATGAGCAGTTCTTC.

The V call is TRBV12-2, the J call TRBJ2-7; TRBD2 was called by the table and not checked on the DNA. TRBV12-2 is classified as a pseudogene. CDR3 size: 19 residues. CDR3 in DNA: TGTGCAAGTCGCTCCCGGGACGCCAGACTAGCGGGGGGGCCCTACGAGCAGTACTTC. Translation: CASRSRDARLAGGPYEQYF.

The V and J genes are TRBV11-2 and TRBJ2-3; 12 nucleotides line up with TRBD2. The CDR3 runs to 17 residues. The V and J ends lost 4 bases and 3 bases, in that order; junction bases with no gene match: 8. CDR1 is SGHAT and CDR2 is FQNNGV in the germline V gene. The CDR3 sequence is CASSWTDGLAGTDTQYF. The CDR3 bases are TGTGCCAGCAGCTGGACCGATGGACTAGCGGGGACAGATACGCAGTATTTT.

This chain links TRBV28 with TRBJ2-1, with 12 positions matching TRBD2. V lost 5 bases, J lost 7 bases, and 9 bases stayed unmatched. The CDR3 is 16 residues long. CDR1 and CDR2 (germline): MDHEN, SYDVKM. CDR3 bases: TGTGCCAGCAGTAGCTCTAGCGGGGGGGTTGGGAATGAGCAGTTCTTC. This sequence encodes CASSSSSGGVGNEQFF.

The chain has TRBV9 and TRBJ1-2; tentative D call: TRBD1 (5 bases). The CDR3 length is 16 residues. V dropped 3 bases and J dropped 2 bases, with 17 bases sitting between them. Germline lookup yields CDR1 SGDLS and CDR2 YYNGEE. CDR3 coding DNA: TGTGCCAGCAGCGCGTGGGACCCGTCCTCCAACTATGGCTACACCTTC. Translating it yields CASSAWDPSSNYGYTF.